One and the same sample provided the 20 T cell receptor beta chains below, sequenced in a study of T cell responses to AZD1222 COVID-19 vaccine. TCRdb's copy holds only in-frame clones and misses some; the assay was immunoSEQ multiplex PCR. Among 150,000 to 180,000 clones listed, 90% were seen once. Sample: peripheral blood, taken 28 days after the second AZD1222 dose. The source of these receptors is an adult who received the AZD1222 COVID-19 vaccine.

This chain joins TRBV6-4 and TRBJ1-2; TRBD1 aligns across 12 bases. This CDR3 contains 19 residues. Germline lookup yields CDR1 MRHNA and CDR2 SNTAGT. V shed 6 bases and J 8 bases; nucleotides not matched to a gene: 22. DNA for the CDR3: TGTGCCAGCAGACCGACGGGACAGGGGGCCCTTCCGGGATATTGGGGCTACACCTTC. Translating it yields CASRPTGQGALPGYWGYTF.

This chain connects TRBV7-9 to TRBJ1-3, with unresolved D. The germline V gene encodes CDR1 SEHNR and CDR2 FQNEAQ (reference sequence). V was cut by 1 base and J by 0 bases, with 16 bases left in between. CDR3 length equals 18 residues. The CDR3 bases are TGTGCCAGCAGCTTAGAGGGCGGACCCATGAGCTCTGGAAACACCATATATTTT. This gives the protein CASSLEGGPMSSGNTIYF.

V gene TRBV24-1 combines with J gene TRBJ2-2; 9 bases match TRBD1. The ends lost 3 bases at V and 5 bases at J; junction bases unmatched: 3. The CDR3 runs to 15 residues. From germline, CDR1 is KGHDR and CDR2 SFDVKD. CDR3 in amino acids: CATSDPGQGTGELFF. In nucleotides, the CDR3 is TGTGCCACCAGTGATCCCGGACAGGGGACCGGGGAGCTGTTTTTT.

V gene TRBV28 combines with J gene TRBJ2-3; no clear D. V dropped 4 bases and J dropped 6 bases, with 8 bases sitting between them. Germline V gene lookup returns CDR1 MDHEN and CDR2 SYDVKM. The CDR3 covers 12 residues. Here the CDR3 DNA reads TGTGCCAGCAGTTACTATACGGATACGCAGTATTTT. Its protein is CASSYYTDTQYF.

This clone occurred a few times. J is TRBJ1-1 and V is TRBV6-5; 10 bases are shared with TRBD1. V was pared by 10 bases and J by 5 bases, with 10 bases of the junction left unmatched. CDR1 is MNHEY, CDR2 SVGAGI, per germline. The CDR3 sequence is 14 residues long. The CDR3 spells CATKTGGGETEAFF. CDR3 sequence (DNA): TGTGCCACCAAGACAGGGGGCGGGGAGACTGAAGCTTTCTTT.

The V gene is TRBV12-5, the J gene TRBJ1-5; D may be TRBD1 (5 bases). The length of the CDR3 is 13 residues. Germline-derived CDR1 and CDR2 are LGHNT and FRNRAP. Deletions cut 6 bases from V and 4 bases from J, with 10 bases between. The CDR3 nucleotides read TGTGCTAGTGGCTCCGACAGAAATCAGCCCCAGCATTTT. It translates to CASGSDRNQPQHF.

This chain uses TRBV18 with TRBJ1-2; D might be TRBD1 (5 bases). Germline V gene data show CDR1 as KGHSH and CDR2 as LQKENI. V lost 6 bases and J 4 bases, leaving 18 bases between the germline ends. This CDR3 region has 15 residues. CDR3 sequence: CASSPKGGDGYGYTF. The CDR3 nucleotides are TGTGCCAGCTCGCCTAAGGGAGGGGATGGCTATGGCTACACCTTC.

Written as DNA, the CDR3 is TGTGCCAGCAGCTCCCTAGGGGGCAATGAGCAGTTCTTC. Translating it yields CASSSLGGNEQFF. The chain employs TRBV7-2 and TRBJ2-1; D might be TRBD1 (6 bases). CDR3 length: 13 residues. Germline CDR1 is SGHTA and CDR2 is FQGNSA. V lost 4 bases to trimming and J lost 6 bases, with 10 bases between them.

The rearrangement uses TRBV27 and TRBJ2-7; 9 bases are a match to TRBD2. Germline-derived CDR1 and CDR2 are MNHEY and SMNVEV (reference sequence). V trimming: 8 bases; J trimming: 0 bases; junction bases outside the gene matches: 5. The CDR3 sequence is 14 residues long. CDR3 sequence: CASQVTSGSYEQYF. The CDR3 nucleotides are TGTGCCAGCCAGGTGACTAGCGGCTCCTACGAGCAGTACTTC.

The chain employs TRBV19 and TRBJ1-1, with TRBD1 matching over 8 bases. Germline V gives CDR1 LNHDA, CDR2 SQIVND (reference sequence). CDR3 length equals 13 residues. J gave up 5 bases and V 5 bases, and 4 bases lay outside the gene matches. CDR3 protein: CASSLDRATEAFF. CDR3 DNA sequence: TGTGCCAGTAGTCTGGACAGGGCGACTGAAGCTTTCTTT.

The chain links TRBV7-8 to TRBJ1-3; 7 bases fit TRBD1. This CDR3 has 14 residues. V dropped 2 bases and J dropped 7; count of bases not matched to a gene: 5. CDR1 and CDR2 from the germline V gene are SGHVS and FQNEAQ. CDR3 DNA sequence: TGTGCCAGCAGCTTAACACAGGGGAGGAACACCATATATTTT. Its translation is CASSLTQGRNTIYF.

The chain is built from TRBV5-6 and TRBJ1-4, with D uncertain. Trimming left V 5 bases short and J 4 bases short, with 15 bases between. This CDR3 has 15 amino acids. Germline V gene lookup returns CDR1 SGHDT and CDR2 YYEEEE. As DNA, the CDR3 is TGTGCCAGCAGTTCCTCCGGGAGTCTTAATGAAAAACTGTTTTTT. It is translated as CASSSSGSLNEKLFF.

This chain connects TRBV5-1 to TRBJ2-2, with 9 bases fitting TRBD2. V dropped 5 bases and J dropped 1; count of bases not matched to a gene: 0. The germline CDR1 and CDR2 sequences are SGHRS and YFSETQ. CDR3 length: 14 residues. The CDR3 sequence is CASRTSGNTGELFF. CDR3 nucleotide sequence: TGCGCCAGCAGGACTAGCGGGAACACCGGGGAGCTGTTTTTT.

The rearrangement links TRBV2 to TRBJ1-1, with 10 bases matching TRBD1. The CDR3 loop spans 14 amino acids. J lost 5 bases, V lost 5 bases, and 5 bases had no gene match. Germline V gives CDR1 SNHLY, CDR2 FYNNEI. This chain's CDR3 is CASSIPGQGTEAFF. CDR3 sequence (DNA): TGTGCCAGCAGTATACCGGGACAGGGGACTGAAGCTTTCTTT. Full variable domain (rest looked up from reference TRBV2 and TRBJ1-1): EPEVTQTPSHQVTQMGQEVILRCVPISNHLYFYWYRQILGQKVEFLVSFYNNEISEKSEIFDDQFSVERPDGSNFTLKIRSTKLEDSAMYFCASSIPGQGTEAFFGQGTRLTVV.

This clone was seen just once. V usage is TRBV15 and J usage is TRBJ1-5, with D unresolved. V lost 4 bases to trimming and J lost 5 bases, with 12 bases between them. CDR3 length: 14 residues. CDR1 is LNHNV and CDR2 is YYDKDF in the germline V gene (reference sequence). In DNA, the CDR3 is TGTGCCACCAGCAAAGGACTGAGTTATCAGCCCCAGCATTTT. Amino acids: CATSKGLSYQPQHF.

The rearrangement uses TRBV6-5 and TRBJ2-3, with no clear D. The V end was cut by 2 bases, the J end by 3 bases, with 9 bases between. The germline gives CDR1 MNHEY, CDR2 SVGAGI. The CDR3 runs to 14 residues. The CDR3 loop is CASSYTDQTDTQYF. In DNA, the CDR3 is TGTGCCAGCAGTTACACGGACCAGACAGATACGCAGTATTTT.

The V gene is TRBV6-5, the J gene TRBJ2-1, with no clear D. The CDR3 consists of 13 residues. V dropped 6 bases and J dropped 4 bases, with 10 bases sitting between them. CDR1 is MNHEY and CDR2 is SVGAGI in the germline V gene. The CDR3 sequence: CASRKILYNEQFF. As DNA, the CDR3 is TGTGCCAGCAGAAAGATACTTTACAATGAGCAGTTCTTC.

The chain recombines TRBV5-1 with TRBJ1-1, with unresolved D. Trimming removed 0 bases from V and 0 bases from J, with 12 bases in between. Looked up from germline, CDR1 is SGHRS and CDR2 is YFSETQ. The CDR3 is 16 residues long. The CDR3 DNA is TGCGCCAGCAGCTTGGTAGTCAGTCGCATGAACACTGAAGCTTTCTTT. Its translation: CASSLVVSRMNTEAFF.

The chain combines TRBV2 with TRBJ2-7, with D unresolved. Germline CDR1 is SNHLY and CDR2 is FYNNEI. V was trimmed by 3 bases and J by 2 bases, leaving 17 bases between them. The CDR3 is made up of 16 amino acids. CDR3 region: CASSERSPALPYEQYF. The CDR3 nucleotides are TGTGCCAGCAGTGAGAGGTCGCCAGCACTCCCCTACGAGCAGTACTTC.

This chain joins TRBV9 and TRBJ1-2, with D hard to call. This CDR3 has 13 residues. From germline, CDR1 is SGDLS and CDR2 YYNGEE. V shed 0 bases and J shed 0 bases, with 3 bases lying between them. CDR3 nucleotides: TGTGCCAGCAGCGTAGGGGCTAACTATGGCTACACCTTC. This sequence encodes CASSVGANYGYTF.